This section outlines one TCR beta chain sequence together with its context. As yet, its antigen is unknown. One base away lies a much larger clone, so this may be a sequencing read error. The source of the sample is a study of tumor and adjacent non-tumor tissue in lung cancer. Study findings and constraints: Top 100 clones took a larger repertoire share in normal lung. Tumor tissue had significantly higher TCR diversity than normal lung. Patients with more diverse tumor TCRs had worse survival.

RNA was extracted from bulk tissue without any cell sorting. The library came from three nested PCR rounds adapted from ARM-PCR protocols. TCRdb reprocessed the multiplex PCR reads with MiXCR, giving one entry per CDR3 protein. The repertoire holds some 84,000 distinct CDR3 sequences, with around two thirds as singletons. This CDR3 comprises 18 residues. Germline-derived CDR1 and CDR2 are MGHRA and YSYEKL. The sequencing sample was made of lung tumor tissue. The chain carries TRBV4-1 and TRBJ2-6; possibly TRBD1 for D (6 bases). The sequence derives from a man aged 70-80 years with non-small cell lung cancer. The CDR3 is CASSQFPTDRPGTNVLTF. The CDR3 DNA reads as TGCGCCAGCAGCCAATTCCCGACCGACAGGCCTGGGACCAACGTCCTGACTTTC.